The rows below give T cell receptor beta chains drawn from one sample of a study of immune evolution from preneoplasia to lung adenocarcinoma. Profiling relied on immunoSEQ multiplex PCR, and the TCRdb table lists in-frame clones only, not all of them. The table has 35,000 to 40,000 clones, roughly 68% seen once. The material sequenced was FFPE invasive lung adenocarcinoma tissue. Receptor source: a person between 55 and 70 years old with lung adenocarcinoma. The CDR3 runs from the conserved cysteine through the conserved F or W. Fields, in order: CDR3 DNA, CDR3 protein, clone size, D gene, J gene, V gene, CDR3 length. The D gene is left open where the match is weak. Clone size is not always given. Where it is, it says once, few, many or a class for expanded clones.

TGTGCCAGTAGTCGTAATGAAAAACTGTTTTTT | CASSRNEKLFF | once | . | TRBJ1-4 | TRBV19 | 11
TGTGCCAGCTCACCACCGAAAGCTACAAACACTGAAGCTTTCTTT | CASSPPKATNTEAFF | few | . | TRBJ1-1 | TRBV18 | 15
TGTGCCAGCAGCTTAGAGGCAGGGGGCAGGAGTGAAGCTTTCTTT | CASSLEAGGRSEAFF | medium-sized | TRBD1 | TRBJ1-1 | TRBV7-9 | 15
TGTGCCAGCAGAAACAGGGAATCTTATGGCTACACCTTC | CASRNRESYGYTF | . | . | TRBJ1-2 | TRBV6-5 | 13
TGTGCCAGCAGCGTAGGCCGAGCGGGAGGTGGTGAGCAGTACTTC | CASSVGRAGGGEQYF | . | TRBD2 | TRBJ2-7 | TRBV9 | 15
TGCGCCAGCAGCTTGGGCCAGGCGGCCACCGGGGAGCTGTTTTTT | CASSLGQAATGELFF | . | . | TRBJ2-2 | TRBV5-1 | 15
TGTGCCAGCAGCTTAGTGACGCACTCTGGGGCCAACGTCCTGACTTTC | CASSLVTHSGANVLTF | medium-sized | . | TRBJ2-6 | TRBV11-2 | 16
TGTGCCAGCCCACTCTCGGACAGCCCTCGATTTATCACAGATACGCAGTATTTT | CASPLSDSPRFITDTQYF | . | . | TRBJ2-3 | TRBV21-1 | 18
TGCGCCAGCAGCATGTGGGGGCAGGGAGCTCAAGAGACCCAGTACTTC | CASSMWGQGAQETQYF | . | . | TRBJ2-5 | TRBV5-1 | 16
TGTGCCAGCAGTCCCCAGGTTCCCGGGGGGAACACTCAGCCCCAGCATTTT | CASSPQVPGGNTQPQHF | . | . | TRBJ1-5 | TRBV27 | 17
TGCAGTGCTAGCGGCGGCTACGAGCAGTACTTC | CSASGGYEQYF | . | . | TRBJ2-7 | TRBV20-1 | 11
TGTGCCTGGAGTGTACTTGATAGCAATCAGCCCCAGCATTTT | CAWSVLDSNQPQHF | . | . | TRBJ1-5 | TRBV30 | 14
TGTGCCAGCAGATCCCCGACAGGAGGAGTAGGCGGCTACACCTTC | CASRSPTGGVGGYTF | . | . | TRBJ1-2 | TRBV27 | 15
TGTGCCAGCTCACCGGGGGGGGGACCCTACGAGCAGTACTTC | CASSPGGGPYEQYF | . | TRBD2 | TRBJ2-7 | TRBV18 | 14
TGTGCCAGTAGTATAGGGGGGACATCTGAGACCCAGTACTTC | CASSIGGTSETQYF | medium-sized | . | TRBJ2-5 | TRBV19 | 14
TGTGCCAGCTCACCTGGAGACCTCTCCTACGAGCAGTACTTC | CASSPGDLSYEQYF | . | . | TRBJ2-7 | TRBV18 | 14
TGTGCCTGGAGTGTACTATCAGGAGGCTATGGCTACACCTTC | CAWSVLSGGYGYTF | . | . | TRBJ1-2 | TRBV30 | 14
TGCGCCAGCATGAAGGGGGGGAACTATGGCTACACCTTC | CASMKGGNYGYTF | . | . | TRBJ1-2 | TRBV10-2 | 13
TGTGCCAGCACCCCGGTTGCAACTAATGAAAAACTGTTTTTT | CASTPVATNEKLFF | . | . | TRBJ1-4 | TRBV6-6 | 14
TGTGCCAGCTCACTGACCCTAAACTATGGCTACACCTTC | CASSLTLNYGYTF | . | . | TRBJ1-2 | TRBV18 | 13
TGTGCCAGCAGCCTTAGCAGGGCCACAGATACGCAGTATTTT | CASSLSRATDTQYF | medium-sized | . | TRBJ2-3 | TRBV7-9 | 14
TGTGCCAGCGGCCGGGACAGGGAACAGCCCCAGCATTTT | CASGRDREQPQHF | . | TRBD1 | TRBJ1-5 | TRBV2 | 13
TGTGCCACCAGCAGAGGAGATACTGGTGGCTACACCTTC | CATSRGDTGGYTF | . | . | TRBJ1-2 | TRBV15 | 13
TGTGCCAGCAGCGTGACTAGCGAGGAGACCCAGTACTTC | CASSVTSEETQYF | once | TRBD2 | TRBJ2-5 | TRBV9 | 13
TGCGCCAGCAGTCTTACAGGGACCGGGGAGCTGTTTTTT | CASSLTGTGELFF | few | . | TRBJ2-2 | TRBV5-1 | 13
TGTGCCAGCACCCCTAGCGGGATATCTAGCACAGATACGCAGTATTTT | CASTPSGISSTDTQYF | . | TRBD2 | TRBJ2-3 | TRBV9 | 16
TGTGCCAGCAGAAACGACAGGGGAAAGAACTATGGCTACACCTTC | CASRNDRGKNYGYTF | . | TRBD1 | TRBJ1-2 | TRBV5-6 | 15
TGTGCTAGCAGCCGACAAGGGGGCGTCTCCTACAATGAGCAGTTCTTC | CASSRQGGVSYNEQFF | . | TRBD1 | TRBJ2-1 | TRBV7-7 | 16
TGTGCCAGCACACTTTTATCCATGAACACTGAAGCTTTCTTT | CASTLLSMNTEAFF | few | . | TRBJ1-1 | TRBV2 | 14